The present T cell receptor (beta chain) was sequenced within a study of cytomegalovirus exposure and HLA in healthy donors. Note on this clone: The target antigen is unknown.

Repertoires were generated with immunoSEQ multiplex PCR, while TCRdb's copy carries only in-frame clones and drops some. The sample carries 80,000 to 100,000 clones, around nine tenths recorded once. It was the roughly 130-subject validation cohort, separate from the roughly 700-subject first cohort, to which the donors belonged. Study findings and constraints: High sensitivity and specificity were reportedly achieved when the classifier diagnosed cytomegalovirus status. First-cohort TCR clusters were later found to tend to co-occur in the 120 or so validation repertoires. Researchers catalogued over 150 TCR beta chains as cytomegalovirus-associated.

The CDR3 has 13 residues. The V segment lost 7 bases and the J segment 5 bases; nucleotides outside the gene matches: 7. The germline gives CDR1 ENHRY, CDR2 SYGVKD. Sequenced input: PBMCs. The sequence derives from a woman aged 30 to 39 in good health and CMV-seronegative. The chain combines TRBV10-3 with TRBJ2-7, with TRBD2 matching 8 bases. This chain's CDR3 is CAINTGLVDEQYF. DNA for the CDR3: TGTGCCATCAACACGGGACTAGTCGACGAGCAGTACTTC.